Listed below are T cell receptor beta chains from one sample, sequenced in a study of cytomegalovirus exposure and HLA in healthy donors. Assay used: immunoSEQ multiplex PCR; TCRdb lists only in-frame clones, some missing. Here the sample spans around 150,000 clones, 88% being singletons. Source material: PBMCs. Receptor source: a man aged 18 to 30 in good health and CMV-seronegative. Both conserved end residues are part of each CDR3. The D gene is left open where the match is weak. Size is stated for part of the rows, as once, few or many counts, or as a class when the clone is expanded.

D gene | J gene | clone size | V gene | CDR3 protein | CDR3 DNA
. | TRBJ2-2 | . | TRBV18 | CASSTVNTGELFF | TGTGCCAGCTCAACAGTGAACACCGGGGAGCTGTTTTTT
. | TRBJ2-7 | . | TRBV4-2 | CASSQDTSTYEQYF | TGTGCCAGCAGCCAAGATACTTCAACCTACGAGCAGTACTTC
. | TRBJ1-4 | . | TRBV18 | CASSRYRGEGDEKLFF | TGTGCCAGCTCACGATACCGGGGTGAGGGGGACGAAAAACTGTTTTTT
. | TRBJ1-4 | . | TRBV10-1 | CASSESPNNEKLFF | TGCGCCAGCAGTGAAAGCCCGAACAATGAAAAACTGTTTTTT
TRBD2 | TRBJ2-1 | once | TRBV12-5 | CASGLGGGVAGGPDNEQFF | TGTGCTAGTGGTTTGGGAGGAGGGGTAGCGGGAGGGCCTGATAATGAGCAGTTCTTC
TRBD2 | TRBJ2-3 | once | TRBV29-1 | CSSRGGFSTDTQYF | TGCAGCTCAAGGGGAGGGTTTAGTACAGATACGCAGTATTTT
. | TRBJ2-7 | few | TRBV6-5 | CASTKRGYYEQYF | TGTGCCAGCACCAAAAGGGGGTACTACGAGCAGTACTTC
TRBD1 | TRBJ1-1 | . | TRBV5-5 | CASSLRTGLNTEAFF | TGTGCCAGCAGCCTGAGGACAGGCCTCAACACTGAAGCTTTCTTT
. | TRBJ1-5 | . | TRBV28 | CASTSSNQPQHF | TGTGCCAGCACCTCTAGCAATCAGCCCCAGCATTTT
TRBD1 | TRBJ1-5 | . | TRBV6-6 | CASLGQGFNQPQHF | TGTGCCAGCCTGGGACAGGGGTTCAATCAGCCCCAGCATTTT
. | TRBJ1-3 | . | TRBV7-2 | CASSADRRRGNTIYF | TGTGCCAGCAGCGCCGACAGGCGGAGAGGAAACACCATATATTTT
TRBD1 | TRBJ1-2 | . | TRBV5-1 | CASSFQDRTYGYTF | TGCGCCAGCAGCTTCCAGGACAGGACCTATGGCTACACCTTC
TRBD1 | TRBJ1-2 | . | TRBV28 | CASSSTGGEASGYTF | TGTGCCAGCAGTTCAACAGGGGGAGAGGCCTCTGGCTACACCTTC
. | TRBJ1-5 | . | TRBV28 | CASSSWAPRDGSNQPQHF | TGTGCCAGCAGTAGTTGGGCCCCGCGGGACGGATCCAATCAGCCCCAGCATTTT
TRBD1 | TRBJ2-1 | . | TRBV6-5 | CASGFRGLVHNEQFF | TGTGCCAGCGGGTTTAGGGGGCTTGTTCACAATGAGCAGTTCTTC
. | TRBJ2-3 | once | TRBV5-8 | CASSLVGLITDTQYF | TGTGCCAGCAGCTTGGTGGGCCTCATCACAGATACGCAGTATTTT
. | TRBJ1-2 | . | TRBV27 | CASSPGGTGANYGYTF | TGTGCCAGCAGCCCGGGGGGAACGGGGGCTAACTATGGCTACACCTTC
. | TRBJ2-7 | . | TRBV6-5 | CASSYQWGAVYEQYF | TGTGCCAGCAGTTATCAGTGGGGCGCGGTGTACGAGCAGTACTTC
. | TRBJ2-4 | once | TRBV2 | CATTKSFLQDYPENIQYF | TGTGCCACCACAAAGAGTTTTTTACAGGATTACCCTGAAAACATTCAGTACTTC
. | TRBJ2-5 | . | TRBV2 | CASDYLAVMGQETQYF | TGTGCCAGCGACTATTTAGCGGTCATGGGTCAAGAGACCCAGTACTTC
. | TRBJ2-2 | . | TRBV4-2 | CASRAGSFSTGELFF | TGTGCCAGCAGGGCGGGAAGCTTTTCAACCGGGGAGCTGTTTTTT
TRBD2 | TRBJ2-1 | . | TRBV2 | CASSLLAGYNEQFF | TGTGCCAGCAGTTTACTAGCGGGGTACAATGAGCAGTTCTTC
. | TRBJ1-4 | . | TRBV5-1 | CASSEQGGYEKLFF | TGCGCCAGCAGCGAACAGGGTGGTTATGAAAAACTGTTTTTT
. | TRBJ2-3 | . | TRBV18 | CASSPNGGGNTDTQYF | TGTGCCAGCTCACCAAACGGCGGAGGGAACACAGATACGCAGTATTTT
. | TRBJ2-2 | . | TRBV4-1 | CASSQESMNTGELFF | TGCGCCAGCAGCCAAGAATCAATGAACACCGGGGAGCTGTTTTTT
. | TRBJ2-3 | . | TRBV11-2 | CASSHTDTQYF | TGTGCCAGCAGCCACACAGATACGCAGTATTTT
. | TRBJ2-7 | . | TRBV28 | CASSFGDKGNNEQYF | TGTGCCAGCAGTTTTGGCGACAAGGGGAACAACGAGCAGTACTTC
. | TRBJ2-1 | . | TRBV9 | CASSVSSGVYNEQFF | TGTGCCAGCAGCGTATCCAGCGGAGTGTACAATGAGCAGTTCTTC
. | TRBJ2-7 | . | TRBV4-2 | CASSQLSLDFSYEQYF | TGTGCCAGCAGCCAATTGAGTTTGGACTTTAGCTACGAGCAGTACTTC
. | TRBJ1-2 | . | TRBV5-4 | CASGYTGSYGYTF | TGTGCCAGCGGATACACAGGGAGCTATGGCTACACCTTC
. | TRBJ2-7 | . | TRBV5-1 | CASSLAVLSYEQYF | TGCGCCAGCAGCTTGGCCGTACTGAGTTACGAGCAGTACTTC
. | TRBJ2-3 | . | TRBV5-1 | CASSSPFKSGRTDTQYF | TGCGCCAGCAGCTCTCCCTTTAAAAGCGGACGCACAGATACGCAGTATTTT
. | TRBJ1-2 | . | TRBV4-2 | CASSQVIQVLNYGYTF | TGTGCCAGCAGCCAAGTCATACAGGTCCTAAACTATGGCTACACCTTC
TRBD1 | TRBJ1-1 | . | TRBV5-1 | CASSETGAKGVNTEAFF | TGCGCCAGCAGCGAGACAGGGGCTAAGGGAGTGAACACTGAAGCTTTCTTT
. | TRBJ2-2 | . | TRBV7-2 | CASSLIRIVNTGELFF | TGTGCCAGCAGCTTAATTAGAATTGTGAACACCGGGGAGCTGTTTTTT
. | TRBJ2-5 | . | TRBV14 | CASSHPGTLYQETQYF | TGTGCCAGCAGCCACCCCGGGACACTTTACCAAGAGACCCAGTACTTC
TRBD1 | TRBJ1-5 | once | TRBV4-1 | CASSQQTGNSNQPQHF | TGCGCCAGCAGCCAGCAGACAGGGAATAGCAATCAGCCCCAGCATTTT
. | TRBJ1-2 | . | TRBV10-3 | CAIMSYYGYTF | TGTGCCATCATGTCGTACTATGGCTACACCTTC
. | TRBJ1-6 | . | TRBV4-2 | CASSQVANRNSPLHF | TGTGCCAGCAGCCAAGTCGCAAACCGGAATTCACCCCTCCACTTT
TRBD1 | TRBJ1-5 | . | TRBV28 | CASSRRTGLNQPQHF | TGTGCCAGCAGTAGGCGGACAGGGCTCAATCAGCCCCAGCATTTT
. | TRBJ1-5 | . | TRBV28 | CASSNAGDQNQPQHF | TGTGCCAGCAGTAACGCAGGGGATCAGAATCAGCCCCAGCATTTT
TRBD1 | TRBJ1-1 | . | TRBV28 | CASSPRQGVLNTEAFF | TGTGCCAGCAGTCCCCGACAGGGGGTTTTGAACACTGAAGCTTTCTTT